The rows below give T cell receptor beta chains drawn from one sample of a study of T cells after yellow fever vaccination. TCRdb redid the calling of the 5' RACE reads with MiXCR, one entry per CDR3 protein. The sample includes under 600,000 distinct CDR3 sequences, approximately 15% of them seen just once. This specimen consisted of PBMCs, obtained on the day of the yellow fever booster vaccination. These TCRs come from a man aged 25 to 40 who received the YFV17D yellow fever vaccine. CDR3s include the opening cysteine and the closing phenylalanine or tryptophan. Fields, in order: clone size, D gene, V gene, J gene, CDR3 protein, CDR3 DNA. The D gene is left open where the match is weak. Not all rows give a size; the values are once, few, many and, for expanded clones, a class.

clone_size: few
d_call: -
v_call: TRBV11-2
j_call: TRBJ2-7
cdr3_aa: CASSKTPRGPLYEQYF
cdr3_nt: TGTGCCAGCAGCAAAACCCCTAGAGGACCCCTCTACGAGCAGTACTTC

clone_size: few
d_call: -
v_call: TRBV5-4
j_call: TRBJ2-5
cdr3_aa: CASSNTEETQYF
cdr3_nt: TGTGCCAGCAGCAACACCGAAGAGACCCAGTACTTC

clone_size: few
d_call: TRBD2
v_call: TRBV6-2/TRBV6-3
j_call: TRBJ2-2
cdr3_aa: CASSILAANTGELFF
cdr3_nt: TGTGCCAGCAGTATCCTAGCGGCGAATACCGGGGAGCTGTTTTTT

clone_size: few
d_call: TRBD2
v_call: TRBV29-1
j_call: TRBJ2-3
cdr3_aa: CSAKGLAGGGTDTQYF
cdr3_nt: TGCAGCGCCAAGGGACTAGCGGGAGGAGGCACAGATACGCAGTATTTT

clone_size: few
d_call: -
v_call: TRBV11-2
j_call: TRBJ2-4
cdr3_aa: CASRRTRGNIQYF
cdr3_nt: TGTGCCAGCAGAAGAACTAGAGGAAACATTCAGTACTTC

clone_size: -
d_call: TRBD2
v_call: TRBV7-2
j_call: TRBJ2-7
cdr3_aa: CASSLAMTSGPLEQYF
cdr3_nt: TGTGCCAGCAGCTTAGCCATGACTAGCGGCCCTCTGGAGCAGTACTTC

clone_size: -
d_call: -
v_call: TRBV7-2
j_call: TRBJ1-2
cdr3_aa: CASSSGAKYGYTF
cdr3_nt: TGTGCCAGCAGCTCAGGGGCTAAGTATGGCTACACCTTC

clone_size: few
d_call: -
v_call: TRBV19
j_call: TRBJ2-1
cdr3_aa: CASSPIGIEPYNEQFF
cdr3_nt: TGTGCCAGTAGTCCGATAGGGATAGAGCCCTACAATGAGCAGTTCTTC

clone_size: -
d_call: -
v_call: TRBV5-4
j_call: TRBJ2-1
cdr3_aa: CASSVRVNEQFF
cdr3_nt: TGTGCCAGCAGCGTCAGGGTGAATGAGCAGTTCTTC

clone_size: -
d_call: TRBD2
v_call: TRBV28
j_call: TRBJ2-3
cdr3_aa: CASSFGTRSTDTQYF
cdr3_nt: TGTGCCAGCAGTTTTGGGACTAGATCTACAGATACGCAGTATTTT

clone_size: -
d_call: TRBD2
v_call: TRBV5-1
j_call: TRBJ2-1
cdr3_aa: CASSLVIAGDYEQFF
cdr3_nt: TGCGCCAGCAGCTTGGTAATAGCGGGAGACTATGAGCAGTTCTTC

clone_size: -
d_call: TRBD2
v_call: TRBV5-1
j_call: TRBJ2-7
cdr3_aa: CASSPVAGTYEQYF
cdr3_nt: TGCGCCAGCAGCCCTGTAGCGGGGACCTACGAGCAGTACTTC

clone_size: few
d_call: -
v_call: TRBV7-2
j_call: TRBJ1-2
cdr3_aa: CASSLGPGGNYGYTF
cdr3_nt: TGTGCCAGCAGCTTAGGCCCCGGAGGAAACTATGGCTACACCTTC